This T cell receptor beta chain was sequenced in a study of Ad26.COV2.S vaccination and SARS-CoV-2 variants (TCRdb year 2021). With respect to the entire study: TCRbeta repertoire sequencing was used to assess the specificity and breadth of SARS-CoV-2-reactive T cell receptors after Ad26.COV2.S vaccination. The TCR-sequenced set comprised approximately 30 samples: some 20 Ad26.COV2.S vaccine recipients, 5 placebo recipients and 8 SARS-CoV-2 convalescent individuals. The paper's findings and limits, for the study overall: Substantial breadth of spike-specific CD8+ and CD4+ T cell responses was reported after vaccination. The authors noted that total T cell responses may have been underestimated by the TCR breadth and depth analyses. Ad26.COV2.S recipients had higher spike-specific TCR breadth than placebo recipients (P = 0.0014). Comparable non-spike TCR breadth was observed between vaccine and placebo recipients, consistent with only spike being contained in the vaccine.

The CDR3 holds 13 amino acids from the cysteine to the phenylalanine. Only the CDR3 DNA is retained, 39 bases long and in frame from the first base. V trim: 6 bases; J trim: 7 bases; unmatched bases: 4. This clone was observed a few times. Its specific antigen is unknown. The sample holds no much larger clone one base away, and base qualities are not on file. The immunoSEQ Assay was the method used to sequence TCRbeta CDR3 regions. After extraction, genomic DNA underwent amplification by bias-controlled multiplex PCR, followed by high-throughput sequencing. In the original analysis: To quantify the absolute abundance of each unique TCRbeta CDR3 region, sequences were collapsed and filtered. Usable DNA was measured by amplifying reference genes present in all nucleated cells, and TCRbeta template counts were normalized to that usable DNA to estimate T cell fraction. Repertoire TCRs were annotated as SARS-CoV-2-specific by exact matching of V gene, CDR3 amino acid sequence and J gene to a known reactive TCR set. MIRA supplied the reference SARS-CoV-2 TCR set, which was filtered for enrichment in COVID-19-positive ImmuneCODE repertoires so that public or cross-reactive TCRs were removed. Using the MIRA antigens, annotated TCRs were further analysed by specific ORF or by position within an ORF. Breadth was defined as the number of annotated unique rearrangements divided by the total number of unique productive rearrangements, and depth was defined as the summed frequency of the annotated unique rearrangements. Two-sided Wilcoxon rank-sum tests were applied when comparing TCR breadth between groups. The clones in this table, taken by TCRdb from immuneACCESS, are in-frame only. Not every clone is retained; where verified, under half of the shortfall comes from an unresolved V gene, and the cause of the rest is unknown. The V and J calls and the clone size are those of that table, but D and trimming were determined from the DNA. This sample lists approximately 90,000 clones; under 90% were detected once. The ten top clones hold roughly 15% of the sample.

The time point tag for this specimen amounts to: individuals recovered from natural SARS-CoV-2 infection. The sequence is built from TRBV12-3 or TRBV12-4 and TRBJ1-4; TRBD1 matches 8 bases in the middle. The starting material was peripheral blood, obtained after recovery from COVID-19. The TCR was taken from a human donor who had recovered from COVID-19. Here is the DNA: TGTGCCAGCAGATACAGGGGGTCTGAAAAACTGTTTTTT. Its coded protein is CASRYRGSEKLFF.